The 11 T cell receptor beta chains reported below all come from one sample, sequenced in a study of T cell repertoires in cytomegalovirus infection. These receptors are not linked to any known antigen. TCRdb recomputed calls from the reads with MiXCR, one row per CDR3 protein. Among hundreds of thousands of distinct CDR3 sequences, more than 40% were seen once, and the ten largest hold just under 45%. Sequenced material: cultured PBMCs, taken from culture after CMV antigen stimulation. The origin of the receptors is a human donor in good health (CMV status not recorded). Some clones in this sample may be carry-over from other donors' samples.

The chain uses TRBV7-2 and TRBJ2-2; D possibly corresponds to TRBD1 (7 bases). Trimming removed 7 bases from V and 6 bases from J, with 24 bases in between. The germline CDR1 and CDR2 sequences are SGHTA and FQGNSA. The CDR3 sequence is 17 residues long. The CDR3 nucleotides read TGTGCCAGCAAACAAAGAGGGGGCGGGATGGATTCCGGGGAGCTGTTTTTT. Its protein product is CASKQRGGGMDSGELFF.

In its sample, this clonotype was seen a few times. The CDR3 is CASSFRDEDPFNSYEQYF. The CDR3 nucleotides read TGTGCCAGCAGTTTCCGGGACGAAGACCCCTTCAATTCCTACGAGCAGTACTTC. J is TRBJ2-7 and V is TRBV6-1; D may correspond to TRBD1 or TRBD2 (5 bases each). The CDR3 covers 18 residues. V lost 5 bases, J lost 1 base, and 24 bases lay in between. Germline loops: CDR1 MNHNS, CDR2 SASEGT.

The chain uses TRBV7-2 and TRBJ2-3; 15 nucleotides match TRBD2. Germline V gene data show CDR1 as SGHTA and CDR2 as FQGNSA. The CDR3 has 19 residues. V shed 3 bases, J shed 5 bases, and the junction held 12 bases outside the gene matches. CDR3 amino acids: CASSFTTGLAGGGRDTQYF. The CDR3 coding sequence is TGTGCCAGCAGCTTCACGACGGGACTAGCGGGGGGCGGGAGAGATACGCAGTATTTT.

In this sample, this clonotype turned up many times. The chain employs TRBV7-2 and TRBJ2-7; TRBD1 is a possible D gene (5 bases). The CDR3 runs to 15 residues. Per germline, CDR1 SGHTA and CDR2 FQGNSA. The ends were cut back, 4 bases at V and 0 bases at J, with 13 bases in the middle. The CDR3 sequence: CASSSSGASSYEQYF. The CDR3 coding sequence is TGTGCCAGCAGCTCAAGTGGGGCTAGCTCCTACGAGCAGTACTTC.

This clonotype has a handful of counts. The V call is TRBV7-2, the J call TRBJ2-7, with D perhaps matching TRBD2 (5 bases). The CDR3 sequence is 15 residues long. The V end was cut by 5 bases, the J end by 3 bases, with 17 bases between. The germline V gene has CDR1 SGHTA and CDR2 FQGNSA. The CDR3 spells CASSPDGRGIYEQYF. CDR3 in DNA: TGTGCCAGCAGCCCCGACGGACGGGGAATCTACGAGCAGTACTTC.

The V call is TRBV29-1, the J call TRBJ2-1, with D uncertain. Trimming pared 0 bases from V and 5 bases from J, leaving 14 bases between. CDR3 length: 15 amino acids. Germline values: CDR1 SQVTM, CDR2 ANQGSEA. CDR3 DNA sequence: TGCAGCGTTGAAGATGCAGAAGGGTTCGACAATGAGCAGTTCTTC. It codes for CSVEDAEGFDNEQFF.

V gene TRBV12-5 combines with J gene TRBJ2-1; unclear D gene. CDR1 LGHNT and CDR2 FRNRAP come from the germline V gene. V shed 4 bases and J shed 8 bases, with 24 bases lying between them. CDR3 length: 17 residues. In nucleotides, the CDR3 is TGTGCTAGTGGTTCCCCTACTTTGGGTAGGAGTGGTTATGAGCAGTTCTTC. This encodes CASGSPTLGRSGYEQFF.

The chain has TRBV28 and TRBJ2-1; TRBD2 might be the D (6 bases). In germline, CDR1 is MDHEN, CDR2 SYDVKM. The CDR3 loop spans 12 amino acids. V was trimmed by 4 bases and J by 10 bases, leaving 11 bases between them. The CDR3 bases are TGTGCCAGCAGTTCTATAGCGGTCGAGCAGTTCTTC. As protein: CASSSIAVEQFF.

This clonotype was seen more than once but under ten times. The chain combines TRBV5-4 with TRBJ2-1; D call uncertain. The CDR3 consists of 14 residues. V lost 0 bases and J lost 6, with 10 bases in between. Germline V gene sequence: CDR1 SGHNT, CDR2 YYREEE (reference sequence). The CDR3 sequence is CASSLEPSSNEQFF. The CDR3 coding sequence is TGTGCCAGCAGCTTGGAGCCCAGCAGCAATGAGCAGTTCTTC. Full variable domain (rest looked up from reference TRBV5-4 and TRBJ2-1): ETGVTQSPTHLIKTRGQQVTLRCSSQSGHNTVSWYQQALGQGPQFIFQYYREEENGRGNFPPRFSGLQFPNYSSELNVNALELDDSALYLCASSLEPSSNEQFFGPGTRLTVL.

The chain uses TRBV27 and TRBJ1-2; D remains unclear. Trimming left V 4 bases short and J 1 base short, with 7 bases between. CDR3 length: 13 amino acids. Germline loops: CDR1 MNHEY, CDR2 SMNVEV (reference sequence). The CDR3 DNA sequence: TGTGCCAGCAGTTGGTCGGTTAACTATGGCTACACCTTC. Translation: CASSWSVNYGYTF.

The J gene is TRBJ2-1, the V gene TRBV6-1; 9 nucleotides line up with TRBD2. The CDR3 extends over 17 amino acids. Germline CDR1 is MNHNS and CDR2 is SASEGT. Trimming removed 1 base from V and 7 bases from J; junction bases left unmatched: 11. The CDR3 nucleotides are TGTGCCAGCAGTGAAGTGATTAGCGGGAGTGGGTGGAATGAGCAGTTCTTC. This gives the protein CASSEVISGSGWNEQFF.